Reported below is one TCR beta chain. The table came from immunoSEQ multiplex PCR; TCRdb's copy has only in-frame clones and leaves some out. This sample has about 280,000 clones, with 82% found just once. The data derive from a study of blood T cell repertoires in COVID-19. Across the study: Sources were T cells, B-cell-depleted T cells, or PBMCs; the material itself was cDNA or gDNA.

The V and J ends lost 3 bases and 0 bases, in that order; junction bases with no gene match: 5. The CDR3 runs to 16 residues. Germline CDR1 and CDR2: MNHEY and SMNVEV (reference sequence). Sequences were obtained from PBMCs or T cells enriched from blood (not recorded which). The sequence was collected from a man aged 35 to 55 who had been exposed to COVID-19. This rearrangement joins TRBV27 to TRBJ1-3, with 7 bases identical to TRBD1. DNA for the CDR3: TGTGCCAGCAGTTTGCTGGGGACAGCCTCTGGAAACACCATATATTTT. It translates to CASSLLGTASGNTIYF.